A selection of T cell receptor beta chains follows, all from one sample in a study of identical twins. One entry per CDR3 protein results from TCRdb running MiXCR on the 5' RACE reads. This table has under 900,000 distinct CDR3 sequences, about 18% appearing once. A further study also used this sample, focusing on T cells expressing NK-cell markers.

Sample: PBMCs. Receptors were obtained from a woman aged 18-29 years in good health. CDR3s include the opening cysteine and the closing phenylalanine or tryptophan. Fields, in order: J gene, clone size, D gene, V gene, CDR3 protein, CDR3 DNA. The D gene is left open where the match is weak. Clone size is shown for a subset of rows, as once, few, many or a class of expanded clone.

>TRBJ2-5|-|TRBD2|TRBV20-1
CSAGLAASSQYF
TGCAGTGCGGGACTAGCGGCCTCATCCCAGTACTTC
>TRBJ1-1|few|-|TRBV29-1
CSVEQVRTAEAFF
TGCAGCGTTGAACAAGTTAGAACGGCTGAAGCTTTCTTT
>TRBJ2-1|few|TRBD2|TRBV20-1
CSASGRRGGPLHNEQFF
TGCAGTGCTAGTGGCCGGCGGGGGGGCCCCCTACACAATGAGCAGTTCTTC
>TRBJ2-5|few|TRBD2|TRBV29-1
CSVLAGQETQYF
TGCAGCGTTCTAGCGGGCCAAGAGACCCAGTACTTC
>TRBJ1-3|-|-|TRBV5-8
CASSLWGRAAGNTIYF
TGTGCCAGCAGCTTGTGGGGCAGGGCGGCCGGAAACACCATATATTTT
>TRBJ2-2|few|-|TRBV5-6
CASSLIAGKNTGELFF
TGTGCCAGCAGCTTGATTGCTGGGAAGAACACCGGGGAGCTGTTTTTT
>TRBJ1-1|few|-|TRBV9
CASSSPGTAGTEAFF
TGTGCCAGCAGCTCACCCGGGACGGCGGGTACTGAAGCTTTCTTT
>TRBJ2-1|-|TRBD1|TRBV6-5
CASSYLGDRGDYEQFF
TGTGCCAGCAGTTACCTCGGGGACAGGGGCGATTATGAGCAGTTCTTC
>TRBJ2-3|-|-|TRBV7-3
CASSLRRDFTDTQYF
TGTGCCAGCAGCTTAAGGCGGGACTTCACAGATACGCAGTATTTT
>TRBJ2-2|-|TRBD2|TRBV4-3
CASSQRTSLSGELFF
TGCGCCAGCAGCCAGAGGACTAGTCTGTCCGGGGAGCTGTTTTTT
>TRBJ1-1|-|-|TRBV3-1
CASSQEGGAFF
TGTGCCAGCAGCCAAGAGGGAGGAGCTTTCTTT
>TRBJ1-1|-|-|TRBV7-8
CASSFNPGDTEAFF
TGTGCCAGCAGCTTCAACCCGGGGGACACTGAAGCTTTCTTT
>TRBJ2-3|many|-|TRBV5-1
CASIAGAGYTDTQYF
TGCGCCAGCATCGCGGGGGCGGGCTACACAGATACGCAGTATTTT
>TRBJ1-3|few|-|TRBV20-1
CSATSTGNTIYF
TGCAGTGCCACCTCTACCGGAAACACCATATATTTT
>TRBJ2-7|-|-|TRBV12-3/TRBV12-4
CASSFDRGAYEQYF
TGTGCCAGCAGTTTCGATAGGGGGGCCTACGAGCAGTACTTC
>TRBJ1-6|few|-|TRBV12-3/TRBV12-4
CASSLQDAYNSPLHF
TGTGCCAGCAGTTTACAGGACGCCTATAATTCACCCCTCCACTTT
>TRBJ1-2|few|TRBD1|TRBV6-5
CASSYGRDRGYTF
TGTGCCAGCAGTTATGGCAGGGACAGGGGCTACACCTTC
>TRBJ1-1|-|-|TRBV12-3/TRBV12-4
CASSQTDGSTEAFF
TGTGCCAGCAGCCAGACAGATGGGAGCACTGAAGCTTTCTTT
>TRBJ2-3|few|-|TRBV6-5
CASSYRRTADTQYF
TGTGCCAGCAGTTACCGTCGGACTGCCGATACGCAGTATTTT
>TRBJ2-7|few|-|TRBV5-5
CASIPPGAYEQYF
TGTGCCAGCATCCCTCCGGGGGCCTACGAGCAGTACTTC
>TRBJ2-1|few|TRBD1|TRBV5-1
CASSSARTGYPYNEQFF
TGCGCCAGCAGCTCTGCCCGGACAGGGTATCCCTACAATGAGCAGTTCTTC
>TRBJ2-1|few|TRBD2|TRBV7-2
CASRSGLAGPYNEQFF
TGTGCCAGCAGGTCGGGACTAGCGGGACCCTACAATGAGCAGTTCTTC
>TRBJ2-2|-|TRBD2|TRBV20-1
CSAQREGAGELFF
TGCAGTGCCCAACGGGAGGGGGCCGGGGAGCTGTTTTTT
>TRBJ2-7|few|-|TRBV4-2
CASTPRDGASYEQYF
TGTGCCAGCACCCCCCGGGACGGTGCCTCCTACGAGCAGTACTTC
>TRBJ2-7|-|TRBD2|TRBV20-1
CSANPSGYEQYF
TGCAGTGCCAATCCTAGCGGCTACGAGCAGTACTTC
>TRBJ1-2|few|-|TRBV6-5
CASSYLRRDDGYTF
TGTGCCAGCAGTTACCTCCGACGGGACGATGGCTACACCTTC
>TRBJ2-1|-|-|TRBV7-9
CASSLQAGFSEQFF
TGTGCCAGCAGCCTTCAGGCAGGGTTTAGTGAGCAGTTCTTC
>TRBJ2-2|-|-|TRBV20-1
CSARVTRSNTGELFF
TGCAGTGCTAGAGTGACGCGGAGTAACACCGGGGAGCTGTTTTTT
>TRBJ2-5|-|-|TRBV20-1
CSASSASPGTQYF
TGCAGTGCTAGTTCCGCCTCTCCAGGGACCCAGTACTTC
>TRBJ2-5|-|-|TRBV5-1
CASGPSNEETQYF
TGCGCCAGTGGGCCTAGTAACGAAGAGACCCAGTACTTC
>TRBJ1-1|-|TRBD1|TRBV3-1
CASSPGGQGRRGEAFF
TGTGCCAGCAGCCCAGGTGGACAGGGGAGGAGGGGTGAAGCTTTCTTT
>TRBJ1-1|-|TRBD1|TRBV7-9
CASSPRRGYTEAFF
TGTGCCAGCAGCCCGCGCAGGGGGTACACTGAAGCTTTCTTT
>TRBJ1-6|-|-|TRBV9
CASSVGEGRSPLHF
TGTGCCAGCAGCGTAGGTGAAGGGCGGTCACCCCTCCACTTT
>TRBJ1-3|few|-|TRBV7-2
CASSKQISGNTIYF
TGTGCCAGCAGCAAACAGATCTCTGGAAACACCATATATTTT
>TRBJ1-4|-|TRBD1|TRBV7-8
CASSPGGTGARKLFF
TGTGCCAGCAGCCCGGGGGGGACAGGGGCTAGGAAACTGTTTTTT
>TRBJ2-3|few|-|TRBV5-1
CASSLALRSTDTQYF
TGCGCCAGCAGCTTGGCCCTTCGGAGCACAGATACGCAGTATTTT
>TRBJ1-1|-|-|TRBV20-1
CSAREGGRGTEAFF
TGCAGTGCTAGGGAGGGGGGAAGAGGCACTGAAGCTTTCTTT
>TRBJ2-5|-|-|TRBV7-3
CASSLNGLPSETQYF
TGTGCCAGCAGCTTAAACGGCTTACCGTCGGAGACCCAGTACTTC
>TRBJ1-1|few|TRBD1|TRBV20-1
CSARAQVYITGQGGPEAFF
TGCAGTGCTAGAGCCCAGGTCTATATAACGGGACAGGGAGGGCCTGAAGCTTTCTTT
>TRBJ1-4|few|TRBD1|TRBV20-1
CGGQRFNEKLFF
TGCGGGGGACAGAGGTTTAATGAAAAACTGTTTTTT
>TRBJ1-6|few|-|TRBV20-1
CSARDRQSYNSPLHF
TGCAGTGCTAGAGATAGGCAGAGCTATAATTCACCCCTCCACTTT
>TRBJ1-1|-|TRBD1|TRBV27
CASSPTDRVAFF
TGTGCCAGCAGTCCGACGGACAGGGTGGCTTTCTTT
>TRBJ2-3|-|-|TRBV7-9
CASSPEIDTQYF
TGTGCCAGCAGTCCGGAGATAGATACGCAGTATTTT
>TRBJ2-6|-|-|TRBV6-2/TRBV6-3
CASSDTSSGANVLTF
TGTGCCAGCAGCGATACAAGCTCTGGGGCCAACGTCCTGACTTTC
>TRBJ1-2|-|-|TRBV7-2
CASSLDTRAGGYGYTF
TGTGCCAGCAGCTTAGATACCAGGGCCGGCGGCTATGGCTACACCTTC
>TRBJ2-7|few|TRBD2|TRBV7-9
CASSDRLAGVTYEQYF
TGTGCCAGCAGCGATCGACTAGCGGGGGTCACCTACGAGCAGTACTTC
>TRBJ1-6|-|TRBD1|TRBV20-1
CSALEGQGHKPLHF
TGCAGTGCCCTAGAGGGACAGGGTCATAAACCCCTCCACTTT
>TRBJ1-1|many|-|TRBV7-2
CASSLSPVNTEAFF
TGTGCCAGCAGCTTAAGCCCGGTGAACACTGAAGCTTTCTTT
>TRBJ2-5|-|TRBD2|TRBV6-1
CASSPSLVAGTLQYF
TGTGCCAGCAGTCCCTCCTTAGTAGCGGGGACCCTCCAGTACTTC
>TRBJ2-3|-|TRBD2|TRBV12-3/TRBV12-4
CASSSSGGLDTQYF
TGTGCCAGCAGTTCTAGCGGGGGGCTCGATACGCAGTATTTT
>TRBJ2-1|-|-|TRBV27
CASSLSGESYNEQFF
TGTGCCAGCAGTCTTTCAGGGGAATCCTACAATGAGCAGTTCTTC
>TRBJ1-2|-|TRBD1|TRBV5-1
CASSLQGAKGGYTF
TGCGCCAGCAGCTTACAGGGGGCTAAGGGTGGCTACACCTTC
>TRBJ2-3|few|-|TRBV7-7
CASSLRDAKTDTQYF
TGTGCCAGCAGCCTCCGGGACGCTAAAACAGATACGCAGTATTTT
>TRBJ2-3|-|TRBD2|TRBV10-3
CAISEPGTSAHTDTQYF
TGTGCCATCAGTGAGCCAGGGACTAGCGCGCACACAGATACGCAGTATTTT
>TRBJ2-3|-|TRBD2|TRBV29-1
CSVNEREGPRGGTDTQYF
TGCAGCGTTAACGAGCGGGAAGGGCCTCGGGGGGGCACAGATACGCAGTATTTT
>TRBJ1-1|few|-|TRBV4-3
CASSQDEGTEAFF
TGCGCCAGCAGCCAAGATGAGGGGACTGAAGCTTTCTTT